Each of the 10 T cell receptor beta chains below was sequenced from the same sample in a study of CD8+ T cells in alopecia areata. Cell sorting was performed on pooled cutaneous lymph node cells with CD4, CD8alpha, NKG2D, NKG2ACE and other markers. Extraction and reverse transcription of RNA yielded cDNA as the sequencing template. The repertoire was sequenced with immunoSEQ multiplex PCR; TCRdb's copy has only in-frame clones and lacks some. This sample comprises roughly 260,000 clones, none seen once only. Material for sequencing was CD4+ T cells sorted from a lymph node. Source of these receptors: a C3H/HeJ mouse with alopecia areata. MHC haplotype here: H2-k.

About this clone itself: The germline and genes are mouse ones. The read is 4 residues too short to cover the CDR3 end, so that end is filled in from the germline J gene. Other DNA sequences from this sample encode an identical CDR3 as well. The genes are TRBV5 and TRBJ2-1; TRBD1 agrees at 10 bases. The trim removed 3 bases at V and 6 bases at J, leaving 2 bases unmatched. CDR3 size: 14 residues. Germline V gene lookup returns CDR1 LGHNA and CDR2 YNLKQL (reference sequence). The DNA read from the CDR3 is TGTGCCAGCAGCCACCGGGACAGGGGTGCT. This encodes CASSHRDRGA. The entire CDR3 is CASSHRDRGAEQFF.

This clone was observed a handful of times. The gene names here belong to mouse. The read ends 4 residues before the CDR3 terminus; that terminus is restored from the germline J gene. The rearrangement links TRBV1 to TRBJ2-3; the match to TRBD1 covers 8 bases. After removal of 4 bases from V and 3 bases from J, the junction contained 3 bases not matched to a gene. Germline values: CDR1 NSQYPW, CDR2 LRSPGD (reference sequence). CDR3 size: 14 residues. The CDR3 DNA, read in part, is TGCACCTGCAGTGGACAGGGGTGGGCAGAA. The encoded protein is CTCSGQGWAE. The entire CDR3 reads CTCSGQGWAETLYF. Filled out from reference TRBV1 and TRBJ2-3, the complete variable domain reads VTLLEQNPRWRLVPRGQAVNLRCILKNSQYPWMSWYQQDLQKQLQWLFTLRSPGDKEVKSLPGADYLATRVTDTELRLQVANMSQGRTLYCTCSGQGWAETLYFGSGTRLTVL.

Comment on this clone: Here the gene names and germline are mouse. Read coverage stops 4 residues before the CDR3 terminus; the germline J gene supplies the remainder. This chain uses TRBV5 with TRBJ1-1, with 7 bases lining up with TRBD1. This CDR3 has 13 amino acids. Germline-derived CDR1 and CDR2 are LGHNA and YNLKQL (reference sequence). The sequenced CDR3 bases are TGTGCCAGCAGCCCCCCCCGACAGGGA. Translation gives CASSPPRQG. The whole CDR3 reads CASSPPRQGEVFF.

About this clone: Any gene name here is a mouse gene name. The sequenced part of the CDR3 DNA is TGTGCCAGCGGTGATGCTCTGGGGGGGCACACCGGG. Protein sequence: CASGDALGGHTG. The entire CDR3 protein is CASGDALGGHTGQLYF. This chain links TRBV13-2 with TRBJ2-2; 10 positions match TRBD2. The observed sequence ends 4 residues before the CDR3 terminus, with the missing tail filled in from the germline J gene. This CDR3 spans 16 amino acids. CDR1 is NNHNN, CDR2 SYGAGS, per germline (reference sequence). With 0 bases clipped from V and 3 bases from J, the junction kept 2 bases outside the gene matches.

Concerning this clone itself: The listed genes are named as in mouse. The DNA ends 4 residues before the CDR3 does, and the rest of the CDR3 is filled in from the germline J gene. The rearrangement uses TRBV31 and TRBJ1-2, with 8 bases identical to TRBD1. This CDR3 contains 15 residues. The V gene end was trimmed by 1 base and the J gene end by 3 bases; junction bases not matched to a gene: 7. Germline CDR1 and CDR2: GKSSPN and SITVG. CDR3: CAWSHRDRKDSDYTF. The part of the CDR3 DNA that was read is TGTGCCTGGAGTCACCGGGACAGGAAAGACTCC.

This clone appeared a few times. Mouse germline and gene names are used. The read is 4 residues too short to cover the CDR3 end, so that end is filled in from the germline J gene. The same CDR3 is also encoded by other DNA sequences in this sample. The chain links TRBV13-1 to TRBJ1-2; perhaps TRBD1 as D (6 bases). Germline values: CDR1 NSHNY, CDR2 SYGAGN. V was shortened by 4 bases and J by 0 bases, with 10 bases between the two germline ends. The CDR3 consists of 14 residues. CDR3 sequence: CASSKGQANSDYTF. The DNA read from the CDR3 is TGTGCCAGCAGTAAGGGACAAGCAAACTCC.

This clone has more than one count but fewer than ten. Gene names denote mouse genes. The CDR3 goes on 4 residues after the read ends, and that part is filled in from the germline J gene. The chain couples TRBV1 to TRBJ2-4, with TRBD2 identical over 8 bases. The CDR3 covers 15 residues. CDR1 and CDR2 (germline): NSQYPW, LRSPGD (reference sequence). CDR3 loop: CTCSAVGGAGNTLYF. CDR3 bases read: TGCACCTGCAGTGCGGTCGGGGGGGCTGGAAAC.

In its sample, this clone was seen a few times. Each gene name is a mouse one. The read ends 3 residues before the CDR3 terminus; that terminus is restored from the germline J gene. The chain joins TRBV1 to TRBJ1-6, with a possible D match to TRBD1 (6 bases). TRBJ1-6 is an ORF, with its function uncertain. The CDR3 is 15 amino acids. The ends were cut back, 3 bases at V and 7 bases at J, with 13 bases in the middle. Germline V gives CDR1 NSQYPW, CDR2 LRSPGD (reference sequence). This CDR3 reads CTCSASGQRNSPLYF. The sequenced CDR3 bases are TGCACCTGCAGTGCGTCGGGACAACGGAATTCGCCC.

Comments on this clone: Here the gene names and germline are mouse. Incomplete CDR3 DNA: TGTGCCAGCAGAGGACAGGGAGGAAGTGCAGAA. Protein sequence: CASRGQGGSAE. The CDR3, in full, reads CASRGQGGSAETLYF. The rearrangement uses TRBV13-1 and TRBJ2-3, with 8 bases aligning to TRBD1. Sequencing ends 4 residues short of the CDR3 end; the germline J gene provides the rest. Unmatched junction bases numbered 5, after V lost 5 bases and J lost 0 bases. The V gene's germline CDR1 is NSHNY and CDR2 SYGAGN. The CDR3 loop spans 15 amino acids.

This clone was counted between two and nine times. The genes and germline here are from mouse. The read ends 4 residues before the CDR3 terminus; that terminus is restored from the germline J gene. Other DNA sequences within the sample encode an identical CDR3. The V call is TRBV13-1, the J call TRBJ2-5; possibly TRBD1 for D (6 bases). V lost 0 bases to trimming and J lost 0 bases, with 8 bases between them. The CDR3 runs 15 residues. Germline assignment: CDR1 NSHNY and CDR2 SYGAGN. CDR3 sequence: CASSDAGVNQDTQYF. CDR3 DNA (partial): TGTGCCAGCAGTGATGCAGGGGTTAACCAAGAC.